This T cell receptor beta chain was sequenced in a study of persistence of HIV-infected CD4 T cells. The immunoSEQ assay was version 4, run in survey mode. Profiling relied on immunoSEQ multiplex PCR, and the TCRdb table lists in-frame clones only, not all of them. Of some 50,000 clones listed, approximately 90% were seen once; the top ten hold 3% to 3.5%. Cells were stimulated nonspecifically with anti-CD3/anti-CD28 magnetic beads. Sorting selected CD4+ T cells upregulating both CD40 ligand and CD69. These HIV-1-infected adults initiated suppressive ART in chronic infection. Donors had CD4+ T cell counts above 400 cells/uL and were CMV-seropositive. As to this clone: Its antigen is undetermined.

The CDR3 extends over 15 amino acids. With 2 bases removed from V and 4 bases from J, the gap between germline ends came to 13 bases. Germline CDR1 KGHDR, CDR2 SFDVKD. This TCR derives from an adult woman with HIV who was CMV-seropositive. The chain employs TRBV24-1 and TRBJ1-2; D not resolved. Sequencing used CD4+ T cells sorted from PBMCs after roughly 17-hour stimulation, obtained from a patient who received antiretroviral therapy. The chain's CDR3 is CATSDSVRGSYGYTF. In DNA, the CDR3 is TGTGCCACCAGTGATTCGGTCCGTGGGAGCTATGGCTACACCTTC.